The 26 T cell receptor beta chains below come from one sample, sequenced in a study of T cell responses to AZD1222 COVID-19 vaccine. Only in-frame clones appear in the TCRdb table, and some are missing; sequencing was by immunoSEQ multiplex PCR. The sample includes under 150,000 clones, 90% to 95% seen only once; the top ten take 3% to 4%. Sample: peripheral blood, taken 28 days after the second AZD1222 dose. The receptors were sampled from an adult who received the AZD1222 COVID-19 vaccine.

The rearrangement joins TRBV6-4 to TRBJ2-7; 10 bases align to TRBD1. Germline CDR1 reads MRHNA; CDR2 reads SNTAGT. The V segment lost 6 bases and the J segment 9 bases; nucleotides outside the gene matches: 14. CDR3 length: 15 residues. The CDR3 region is CASSSGTGEEFGQYF. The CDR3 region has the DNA TGTGCCAGCAGCTCCGGGACAGGGGAAGAATTTGGGCAGTACTTC.

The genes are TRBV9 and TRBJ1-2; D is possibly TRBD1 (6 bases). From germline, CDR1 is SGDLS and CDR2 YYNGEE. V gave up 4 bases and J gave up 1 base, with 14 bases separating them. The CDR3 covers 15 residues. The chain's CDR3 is CASSLGGALNYGYTF. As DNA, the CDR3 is TGTGCCAGCAGCCTAGGGGGGGCCCTTAACTATGGCTACACCTTC. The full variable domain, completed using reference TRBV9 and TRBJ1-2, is DSGVTQTPKHLITATGQRVTLRCSPRSGDLSVYWYQQSLDQGLQFLIQYYNGEERAKGNILERFSAQQFPDLHSELNLSSLELGDSALYFCASSLGGALNYGYTFGSGTRLTVV.

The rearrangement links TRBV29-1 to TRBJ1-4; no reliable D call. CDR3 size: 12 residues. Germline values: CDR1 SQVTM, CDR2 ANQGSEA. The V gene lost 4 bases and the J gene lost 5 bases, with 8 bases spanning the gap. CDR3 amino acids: CSVGTDNEKLFF. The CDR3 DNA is TGCAGCGTTGGCACAGACAATGAAAAACTGTTTTTT.

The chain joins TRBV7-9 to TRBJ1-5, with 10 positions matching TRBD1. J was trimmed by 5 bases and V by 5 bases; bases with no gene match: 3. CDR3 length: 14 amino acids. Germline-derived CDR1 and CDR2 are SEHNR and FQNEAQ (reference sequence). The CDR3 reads CASSLGTGDQPQHF. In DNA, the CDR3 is TGTGCCAGCAGCCTAGGGACAGGGGATCAGCCCCAGCATTTT.

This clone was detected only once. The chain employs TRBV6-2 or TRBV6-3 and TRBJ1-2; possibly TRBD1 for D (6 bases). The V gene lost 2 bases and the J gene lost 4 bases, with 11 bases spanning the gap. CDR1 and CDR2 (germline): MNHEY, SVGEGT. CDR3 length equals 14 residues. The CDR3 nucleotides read TGTGCCAGCAGTTACCCGGGGGCGATCTATGGCTACACCTTC. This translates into CASSYPGAIYGYTF.

The CDR3 nucleotides read TGTGCCAGTAGTATCAGCGAAAGCAATCAGCCCCAGCATTTT. Its protein product is CASSISESNQPQHF. V is TRBV19 and J is TRBJ1-5; D call uncertain. The V gene lost 3 bases and the J gene lost 1 base, with 7 bases spanning the gap. Germline CDR1 is LNHDA and CDR2 is SQIVND (reference sequence). This CDR3 contains 14 residues.

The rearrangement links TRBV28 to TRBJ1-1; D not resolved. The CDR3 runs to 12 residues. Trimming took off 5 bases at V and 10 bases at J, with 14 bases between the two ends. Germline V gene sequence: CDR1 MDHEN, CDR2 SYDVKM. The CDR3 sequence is CASSEEGSRAFF. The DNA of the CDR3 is TGTGCCAGCAGTGAGGAGGGCAGCAGAGCTTTCTTT.

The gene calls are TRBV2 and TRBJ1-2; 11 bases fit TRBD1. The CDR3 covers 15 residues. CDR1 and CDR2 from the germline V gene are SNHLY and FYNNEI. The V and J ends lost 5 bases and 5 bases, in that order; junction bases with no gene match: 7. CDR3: CASSYRDRGGYGYTF. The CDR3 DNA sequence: TGTGCCAGCAGTTACCGGGACAGGGGGGGATATGGCTACACCTTC.

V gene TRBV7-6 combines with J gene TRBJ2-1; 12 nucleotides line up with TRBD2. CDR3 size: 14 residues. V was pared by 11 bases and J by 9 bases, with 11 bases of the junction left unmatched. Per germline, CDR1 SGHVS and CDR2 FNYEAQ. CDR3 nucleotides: TGTGCCGTTGGACTAGCGGGACCCGGAGGTGAGCAGTTCTTC. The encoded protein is CAVGLAGPGGEQFF.

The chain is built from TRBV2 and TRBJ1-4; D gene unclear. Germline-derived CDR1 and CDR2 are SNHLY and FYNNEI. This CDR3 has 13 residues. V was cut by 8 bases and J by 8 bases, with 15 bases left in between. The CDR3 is CASEVREGEKLFF. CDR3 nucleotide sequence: TGTGCCAGCGAGGTGAGGGAGGGCGAAAAACTGTTTTTT.

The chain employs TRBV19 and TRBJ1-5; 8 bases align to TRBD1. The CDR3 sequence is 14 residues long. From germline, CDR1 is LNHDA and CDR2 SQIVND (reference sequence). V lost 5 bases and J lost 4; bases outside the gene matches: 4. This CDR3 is CASSDRGGNQPQHF. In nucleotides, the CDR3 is TGTGCCAGTAGTGACAGGGGAGGGAATCAGCCCCAGCATTTT.

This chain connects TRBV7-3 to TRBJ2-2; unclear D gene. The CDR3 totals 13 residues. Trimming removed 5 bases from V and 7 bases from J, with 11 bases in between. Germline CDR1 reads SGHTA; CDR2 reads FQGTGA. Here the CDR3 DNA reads TGTGCCAGCAGCATTAATTCGGGCGGGGAGCTGTTTTTT. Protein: CASSINSGGELFF. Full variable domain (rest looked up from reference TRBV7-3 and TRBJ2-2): GAGVSQTPSNKVTEKGKYVELRCDPISGHTALYWYRQSLGQGPEFLIYFQGTGAADDSGLPNDRFFAVRPEGSVSTLKIQRTERGDSAVYLCASSINSGGELFFGEGSRLTVL.

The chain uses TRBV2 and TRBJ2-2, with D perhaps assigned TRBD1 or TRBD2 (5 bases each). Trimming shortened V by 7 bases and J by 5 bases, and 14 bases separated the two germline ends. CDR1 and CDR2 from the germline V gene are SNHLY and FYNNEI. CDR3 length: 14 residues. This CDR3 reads CASKVGEYTGELFF. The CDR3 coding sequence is TGTGCCAGCAAAGTAGGGGAGTATACCGGGGAGCTGTTTTTT.

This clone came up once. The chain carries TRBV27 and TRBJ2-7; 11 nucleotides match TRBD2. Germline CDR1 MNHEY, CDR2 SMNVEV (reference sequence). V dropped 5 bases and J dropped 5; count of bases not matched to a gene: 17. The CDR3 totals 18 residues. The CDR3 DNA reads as TGTGCCAGCAGTCCCTTACCAATCCGACTAGCGGGACCCCACGAGCAGTACTTC. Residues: CASSPLPIRLAGPHEQYF.

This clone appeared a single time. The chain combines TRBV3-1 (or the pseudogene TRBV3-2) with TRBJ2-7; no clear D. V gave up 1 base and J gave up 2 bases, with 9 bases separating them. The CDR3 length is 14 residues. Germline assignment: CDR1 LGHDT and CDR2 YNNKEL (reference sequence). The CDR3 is CASSQAVPPYEQYF. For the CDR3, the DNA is TGTGCCAGCAGCCAAGCCGTTCCCCCCTACGAGCAGTACTTC.

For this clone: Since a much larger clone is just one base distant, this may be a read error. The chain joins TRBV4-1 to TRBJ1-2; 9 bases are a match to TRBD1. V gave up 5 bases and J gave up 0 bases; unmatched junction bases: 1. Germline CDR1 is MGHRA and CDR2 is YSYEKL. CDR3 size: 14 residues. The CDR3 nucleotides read TGCGCCAGCAGCAGACAGGGGGCTAACTATGGCTACACCTTC. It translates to CASSRQGANYGYTF.

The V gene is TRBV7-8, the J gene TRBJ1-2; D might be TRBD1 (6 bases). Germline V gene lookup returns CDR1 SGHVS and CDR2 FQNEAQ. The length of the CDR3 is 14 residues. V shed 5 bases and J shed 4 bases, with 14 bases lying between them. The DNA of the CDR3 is TGTGCCAGCAGCCCAGGGGCCGGCCCCTATGGCTACACCTTC. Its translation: CASSPGAGPYGYTF.

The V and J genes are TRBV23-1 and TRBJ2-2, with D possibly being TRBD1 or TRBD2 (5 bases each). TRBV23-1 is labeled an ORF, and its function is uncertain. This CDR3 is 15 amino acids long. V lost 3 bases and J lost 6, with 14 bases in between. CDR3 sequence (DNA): TGCGCCAGCAGTCAGGGGGAGCAGACCCCCGGGGAGCTGTTTTTT. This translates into CASSQGEQTPGELFF.

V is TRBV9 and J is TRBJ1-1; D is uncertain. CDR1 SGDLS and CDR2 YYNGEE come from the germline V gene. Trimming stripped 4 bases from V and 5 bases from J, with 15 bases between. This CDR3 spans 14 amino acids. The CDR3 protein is CASSSRASETEAFF. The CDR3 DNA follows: TGTGCCAGCAGCTCGAGAGCCTCAGAGACTGAAGCTTTCTTT. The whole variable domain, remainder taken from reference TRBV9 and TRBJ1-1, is DSGVTQTPKHLITATGQRVTLRCSPRSGDLSVYWYQQSLDQGLQFLIQYYNGEERAKGNILERFSAQQFPDLHSELNLSSLELGDSALYFCASSSRASETEAFFGQGTRLTVV.

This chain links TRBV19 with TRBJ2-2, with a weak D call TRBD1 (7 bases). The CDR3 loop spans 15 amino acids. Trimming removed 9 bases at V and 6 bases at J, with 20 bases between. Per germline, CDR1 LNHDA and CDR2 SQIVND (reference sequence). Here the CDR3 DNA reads TGTGCCAGCAACCCTGGCCAGGGGGGCCCCGGGGAGCTGTTTTTT. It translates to CASNPGQGGPGELFF.

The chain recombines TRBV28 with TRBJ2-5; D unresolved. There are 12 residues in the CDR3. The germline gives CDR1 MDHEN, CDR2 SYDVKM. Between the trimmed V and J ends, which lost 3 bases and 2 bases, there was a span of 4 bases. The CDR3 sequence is CASSLFQETQYF. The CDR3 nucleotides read TGTGCCAGCAGTTTGTTTCAAGAGACCCAGTACTTC.

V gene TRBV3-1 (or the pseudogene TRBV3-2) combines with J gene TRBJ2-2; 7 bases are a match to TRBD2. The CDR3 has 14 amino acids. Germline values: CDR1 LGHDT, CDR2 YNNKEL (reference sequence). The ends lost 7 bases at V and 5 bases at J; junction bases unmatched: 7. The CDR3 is CASTASGRTGELFF. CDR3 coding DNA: TGTGCCAGCACGGCTAGCGGTCGAACCGGGGAGCTGTTTTTT.

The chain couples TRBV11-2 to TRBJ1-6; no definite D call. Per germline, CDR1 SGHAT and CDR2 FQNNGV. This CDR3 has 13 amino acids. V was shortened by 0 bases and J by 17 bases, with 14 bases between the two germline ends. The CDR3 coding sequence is TGTGCCAGCAGCTTAGATCATGAGATCCTTTTCCACTTT. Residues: CASSLDHEILFHF. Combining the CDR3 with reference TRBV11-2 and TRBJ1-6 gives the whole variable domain EAGVAQSPRYKIIEKRQSVAFWCNPISGHATLYWYQQILGQGPKLLIQFQNNGVVDDSQLPKDRFSAERLKGVDSTLKIQPAKLEDSAVYLCASSLDHEILFHFGNGTRLTVT.

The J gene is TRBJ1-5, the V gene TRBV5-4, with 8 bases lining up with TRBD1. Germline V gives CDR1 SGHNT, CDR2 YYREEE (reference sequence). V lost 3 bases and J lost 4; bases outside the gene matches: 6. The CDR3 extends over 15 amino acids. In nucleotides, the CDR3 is TGTGCCAGCAGCTCTCACGGACAGGGAAATCAGCCCCAGCATTTT. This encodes CASSSHGQGNQPQHF.

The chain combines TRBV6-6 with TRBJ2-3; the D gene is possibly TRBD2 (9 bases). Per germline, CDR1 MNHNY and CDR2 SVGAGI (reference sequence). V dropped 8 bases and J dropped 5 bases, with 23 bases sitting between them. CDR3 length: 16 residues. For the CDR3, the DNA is TGTGCCAGCCAGGGGGCGTTAGCGGGAGATCAAGATACGCAGTATTTT. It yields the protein CASQGALAGDQDTQYF.

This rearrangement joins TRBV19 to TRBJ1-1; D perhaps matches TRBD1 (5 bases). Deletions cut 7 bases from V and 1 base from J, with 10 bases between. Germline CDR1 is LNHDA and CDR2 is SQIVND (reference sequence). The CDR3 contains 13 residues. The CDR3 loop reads CASTPGPNTEAFF. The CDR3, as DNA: TGTGCCAGTACCCCGGGGCCGAACACTGAAGCTTTCTTT. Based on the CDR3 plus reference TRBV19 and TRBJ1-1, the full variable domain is DGGITQSPKYLFRKEGQNVTLSCEQNLNHDAMYWYRQDPGQGLRLIYYSQIVNDFQKGDIAEGYSVSREKKESFPLTVTSAQKNPTAFYLCASTPGPNTEAFFGQGTRLTVV.